This entry lists 22 T cell receptor beta chains sequenced from one sample in a study of response to subunit inactivated influenza vaccine. TCRdb itself ran the RT-PCR reads through MiXCR, one entry per CDR3 protein. The sample lists just over 300,000 distinct CDR3 sequences; about a fifth were seen once. This specimen consisted of PBMCs from blood, obtained about 20 months after vaccination. The receptors here all came from a man between 50 and 69 years old who received an inactivated influenza vaccine.

This clonotype was counted a few times. The chain links TRBV23-1 to TRBJ1-1, with 8 bases aligning to TRBD1. TRBV23-1 counts as an open reading frame of uncertain function. The CDR3 length is 15 residues. V was clipped by 4 bases and J by 1 base; unmatched bases: 5. CDR3 protein: CASSPRTGRNTEAFF. For the CDR3, the DNA is TGCGCCAGCAGTCCCCGGACAGGGAGGAACACTGAAGCTTTCTTT.

This clonotype was recorded many times. The V and J genes are TRBV20-1 and TRBJ1-5; 9 bases fit TRBD1. The CDR3 is 14 residues long. V lost 5 bases and J lost 7; bases outside the gene matches: 9. CDR1 is DFQATT and CDR2 is SNEGSKA in the germline V gene (reference sequence). This CDR3 is CSAGDRVSIQPQHF. The CDR3 region has the DNA TGCAGTGCTGGGGACAGGGTTTCCATCCAGCCCCAGCATTTT.

The genes are TRBV29-1 and TRBJ2-3; D is unclear. There are 13 residues in the CDR3. Per the germline V gene, CDR1 is SQVTM and CDR2 is ANQGSEA. The V gene lost 4 bases and the J gene lost 1 base, with 9 bases spanning the gap. The CDR3 bases are TGCAGCGTTGCTCCCCTCGGCACAGATACGCAGTATTTT. It translates to CSVAPLGTDTQYF.

In this sample, this clonotype turned up many times. CDR3: CASSLATGGPGYTF. CDR3 nucleotides: TGTGCCAGCAGTTTAGCGACAGGGGGTCCTGGCTACACCTTC. The rearrangement uses TRBV12-3 or TRBV12-4 and TRBJ1-2, with 9 bases matching TRBD1. The CDR3 runs to 14 residues. J gave up 7 bases and V 0 bases, and 3 bases lay outside the gene matches.

The chain couples TRBV7-2 to TRBJ1-2; 8 bases align to TRBD1. With 6 bases clipped from V and 8 bases from J, the junction kept 17 bases outside the gene matches. Germline V gene data show CDR1 as SGHTA and CDR2 as FQGNSA. The CDR3 runs to 16 residues. DNA of the CDR3: TGTGCCAGCAGTTCCGCACGCTGGCAGGGGGCAGCAGGCTACACCTTC. Translated, it gives CASSSARWQGAAGYTF.

The genes are TRBV12-3 or TRBV12-4 and TRBJ2-3; 7 nucleotides line up with TRBD1. The CDR3 extends over 17 amino acids. With 1 base clipped from V and 2 bases from J, the junction kept 9 bases outside the gene matches. The CDR3 loop is CASSLGIQGPPTDTQYF. CDR3 nucleotides: TGTGCCAGCAGTTTAGGGATACAGGGGCCCCCCACAGATACGCAGTATTTT.

V usage is TRBV6-2 or TRBV6-3 and J usage is TRBJ2-1, with 10 bases that match TRBD2. The length of the CDR3 is 15 residues. CDR1 is MNHEY, CDR2 SVGEGT, per germline. V was pared by 6 bases and J by 6 bases, with 8 bases of the junction left unmatched. This CDR3 reads CASSDDSGRLNEQFF. The CDR3 DNA sequence: TGTGCCAGCAGCGATGATAGCGGGAGGCTCAATGAGCAGTTCTTC.

This clonotype was seen only a few times. The J gene is TRBJ2-3, the V gene TRBV10-3; weak D call: TRBD1 (6 bases). V was trimmed by 8 bases and J by 0 bases, leaving 15 bases between them. The CDR3 spans 15 residues. The germline CDR1 and CDR2 sequences are ENHRY and SYGVKD. The CDR3 region is CAIAGVEASTDTQYF. In DNA form, the CDR3 reads TGTGCCATCGCAGGGGTGGAGGCTAGCACAGATACGCAGTATTTT.

Regarding this clonotype: A read error is possible here, since a much larger clone lies one base away. J is TRBJ1-4 and V is TRBV7-2; TRBD1 might be the D (6 bases). Germline V gene lookup returns CDR1 SGHTA and CDR2 FQGNSA. The V gene lost 2 bases and the J gene lost 14 bases, with 18 bases spanning the gap. The length of the CDR3 is 14 residues. The CDR3 DNA reads as TGTGCCAGCAGCTTATACCGGGACAACGGAGGCCTGTTTTTT. Residues: CASSLYRDNGGLFF.

Only a few counts were recorded for this clonotype. The V and J genes are TRBV29-1 and TRBJ1-1, with D uncertain. Germline CDR1 is SQVTM and CDR2 is ANQGSEA. The CDR3 consists of 14 residues. V lost 8 bases and J lost 4, with 20 bases in between. The CDR3 spells CSSLGLRVGTEAFF. Written as DNA, the CDR3 is TGCAGCTCCTTGGGCCTACGGGTTGGCACTGAAGCTTTCTTT.

This chain uses TRBV6-5 with TRBJ2-6; 8 bases are shared with TRBD1. The CDR3 has 17 residues. The germline V gene encodes CDR1 MNHEY and CDR2 SVGAGI. The trim removed 0 bases at V and 1 base at J, leaving 2 bases unmatched. The CDR3, as DNA: TGTGCCAGCAGTTACTCTAGGACAGGGTCTGGGGCCAACGTCCTGACTTTC. It specifies CASSYSRTGSGANVLTF.

V gene TRBV29-1 combines with J gene TRBJ1-1, with D possibly TRBD1 on 6 matching bases. Germline CDR1 SQVTM, CDR2 ANQGSEA. The V gene lost 4 bases and the J gene lost 5 bases, with 14 bases spanning the gap. The CDR3 is 13 residues long. This CDR3 is CSVALDRSTEAFF. The CDR3 DNA sequence: TGCAGCGTTGCTTTGGACAGATCTACTGAAGCTTTCTTT.

Remarks on this clonotype: A single base separates this from a much larger clone, so it may be a read error. This chain connects TRBV4-1 to TRBJ1-6; D might be TRBD1 (6 bases). The CDR3 has 16 amino acids. Germline V lookup: CDR1 MGHRA, CDR2 YSYEKL. The CDR3 DNA is TGCGCCGGCAGCCAAGAAGGTTCCAGGGGCAATTCACCCCTCCACTTT. It is translated as CAGSQEGSRGNSPLHF.

This clonotype was observed at least ten times. This CDR3 is CASSFRSSGANVLTF. In DNA, the CDR3 is TGTGCCAGCAGCTTTAGGAGCTCTGGGGCCAACGTCCTGACTTTC. This sequence joins TRBV7-2 and TRBJ2-6; D is ambiguous. Trimming shortened V by 3 bases and J by 0 bases, and 6 bases separated the two germline ends. Germline CDR1 reads SGHTA; CDR2 reads FQGNSA. There are 15 residues in the CDR3.

Of note for this clonotype: Germline and junction disagree at one end, which may indicate a read error. This chain uses TRBV28 with TRBJ1-5; D possibly corresponds to TRBD1 (5 bases). The germline V gene has CDR1 MDHEN and CDR2 SYDVKM. The CDR3 runs to 16 residues. CDR3: CASSPSPGGFNQSQHF. The CDR3 DNA is TGTGCCAGCAGTCCCTCCCCCGGGGGGTTCAATCAGTCCCAGCATTTT.

In its sample, this clonotype was seen a few times. The J gene is TRBJ2-1, the V gene TRBV9, with a weak D call TRBD1 (6 bases). V was pared by 4 bases and J by 2 bases, with 13 bases between. In germline, CDR1 is SGDLS, CDR2 YYNGEE. The CDR3 loop spans 15 amino acids. The CDR3 DNA follows: TGTGCCAGCAGCCCCCGACAGGTTACCTACAATGAGCAGTTCTTC. Amino acid sequence: CASSPRQVTYNEQFF.

This clonotype has just a few counts. The V and J genes are TRBV7-2 and TRBJ1-2; tentative D call: TRBD1 (6 bases). The V end lost 4 bases, the J end lost 4 bases, and 10 bases lay between the germline ends. CDR1 and CDR2 (germline): SGHTA, FQGNSA. The CDR3 runs to 13 residues. The CDR3 region has the DNA TGTGCCAGCAGCTGGACAGAGACCTATGGCTACACCTTC. Translation: CASSWTETYGYTF.

This clonotype was counted between two and nine times. The chain carries TRBV5-4 and TRBJ1-2; TRBD1 matches 7 bases. The J segment lost 8 bases and the V segment lost 4 bases, leaving 17 bases of the junction unmatched. Germline CDR1 and CDR2: SGHNT and YYREEE (reference sequence). The CDR3 contains 16 residues. The CDR3 region has the DNA TGTGCCAGCAGCGAACCGGGACAGCGCTCCGATCGGGGCTACACCTTC. Amino acid sequence: CASSEPGQRSDRGYTF.

This clonotype was seen only a few times. The CDR3 region has the DNA TGTGCCAGCAGCTTCGGGACAGGATACGAGCAGTACTTC. It encodes CASSFGTGYEQYF. This rearrangement joins TRBV7-2 to TRBJ2-7; 8 bases are a match to TRBD1. This CDR3 spans 13 amino acids. Germline loops: CDR1 SGHTA, CDR2 FQGNSA. Germline trimming cut 3 bases from V and 4 bases from J; bases unmatched to any gene: 2.

The V gene is TRBV28, the J gene TRBJ1-4; 8 nucleotides align to TRBD1. From germline, CDR1 is MDHEN and CDR2 SYDVKM. With V trimmed by 5 bases and J by 7 bases, 3 bases remained unmatched. The length of the CDR3 is 13 residues. This CDR3 reads CASSLQGGEKLFF. CDR3 DNA: TGTGCCAGCAGTCTACAGGGGGGTGAAAAACTGTTTTTT.

This clonotype has a single count. The gene calls are TRBV5-1 and TRBJ1-1; D call uncertain. Trimming shortened V by 4 bases and J by 5 bases, and 18 bases separated the two germline ends. The CDR3 sequence is 15 residues long. Germline V lookup: CDR1 SGHRS, CDR2 YFSETQ. CDR3 sequence (DNA): TGCGCCAGCAGCCCAGAAGGACGGAGGAGTACTGAAGCTTTCTTT. Translation: CASSPEGRRSTEAFF.

This clonotype was found a few times. The gene calls are TRBV5-5 and TRBJ1-2, with TRBD1 matching 9 bases. V trimming: 5 bases; J trimming: 2 bases; junction bases outside the gene matches: 4. There are 14 residues in the CDR3. Germline-derived CDR1 and CDR2 are SGHKS and YYEKEE (reference sequence). CDR3 sequence (DNA): TGTGCCAGCAGGCCGACAGGGGGAAACTATGGCTACACCTTC. Protein: CASRPTGGNYGYTF.